The clone carrying this TCR beta chain showed up many times. Antigen: not known. Trimming removed 6 bases from V and 8 bases from J; junction bases left unmatched: 9. CDR1 and CDR2 from the germline V gene are SQVTM and ANQGSEA. The CDR3 is 14 amino acids. This record belongs to a study of post-analysis software for immune sequencing data. Incorporated into the TCR beta cDNA libraries were unique molecular identifiers, which served to reduce PCR and sequencing biases. TCRdb re-derived calls from the PCR reads in MiXCR, one entry per CDR3 protein. Altogether roughly 570,000 distinct CDR3 sequences are present, around a third being singletons, with the ten largest covering 6%. Findings and caveats of the study: Comparison of patients with controls showed about 5 TRBV segments more frequent in patients, TRBV5-6, TRBV5-1 and TRBV20-1 among them.

This chain uses TRBV29-1 with TRBJ2-5, with 13 bases aligning to TRBD2. The source material was blood. This TCR came from a girl under 18 with multiple sclerosis. CDR3 DNA: TGCAGCGTGAGGGAACTAGCGGGGGGGCTAACCCAGTACTTC. This encodes CSVRELAGGLTQYF.